The clone carrying this T cell receptor (beta chain) was counted between two and nine times. The antigen is undetermined. The data derive from a study of T cells in localized non-small cell lung cancer. TCRdb keeps only in-frame clones here, not all; method: immunoSEQ multiplex PCR. Of tens of thousands of clones in the sample, 87% were seen once. The CDR3 consists of 21 residues. Trimming took 0 bases from V and 5 from J; bases not matched to a gene: 19. Study-wide results and caveats: Within adjacent lung there appeared a median around 55 of the top 100 tumor clones.

The sequencing here drew on peripheral blood, taken before any cancer treatment. The source of this sequence is a woman aged 40-75 years with stage I lung adenocarcinoma. The chain employs TRBV6-7 and TRBJ1-4; 9 bases agree with TRBD1. TRBV6-7 is an open reading frame whose function is uncertain. CDR3 DNA: TGTGCCAGCAGTTACTCCGGCCCGGACAGGGGTAATCGAACTAAGAATGAAAAACTGTTTTTT. Translation: CASSYSGPDRGNRTKNEKLFF.